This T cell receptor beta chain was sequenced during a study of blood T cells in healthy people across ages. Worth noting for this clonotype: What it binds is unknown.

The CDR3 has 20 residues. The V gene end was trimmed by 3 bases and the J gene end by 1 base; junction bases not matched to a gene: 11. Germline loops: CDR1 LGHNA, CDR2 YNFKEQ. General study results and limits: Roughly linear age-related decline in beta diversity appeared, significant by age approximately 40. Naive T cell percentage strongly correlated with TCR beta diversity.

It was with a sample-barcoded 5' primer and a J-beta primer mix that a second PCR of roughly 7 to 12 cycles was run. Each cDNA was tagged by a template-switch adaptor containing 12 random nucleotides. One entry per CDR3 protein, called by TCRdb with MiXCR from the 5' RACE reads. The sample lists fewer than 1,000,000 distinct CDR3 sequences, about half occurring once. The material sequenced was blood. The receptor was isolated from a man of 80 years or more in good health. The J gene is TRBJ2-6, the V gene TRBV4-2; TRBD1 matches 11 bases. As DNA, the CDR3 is TGTGCCAGCAGCCAGGCATTGGACAGGGGGCTCACTTCTGGGGCCAACGTCCTGACTTTC. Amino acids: CASSQALDRGLTSGANVLTF.